Reported below is one TCR beta chain. The antigen remains unidentified. This record belongs to a study of shared clonotypes between healthy human individuals. Study-level results: Clonotype sharing among donors was expected to depend on sequencing depth.

Clones were sequenced by immunoSEQ multiplex PCR, and TCRdb holds only the in-frame ones, with some missing. Here the sample spans about 1 million clones, around 76% being singletons. CDR3 length equals 13 residues. The V and J ends lost 5 bases and 4 bases respectively, with 11 bases between them. CDR1 and CDR2 from the germline V gene are SGHAT and FQNNGV. The sequence was obtained from a man younger than 30 in good health. The V gene is TRBV11-2, the J gene TRBJ2-5, with TRBD1 as a possible D gene (6 bases). Sequenced sample: memory CD4+ T cells sorted from blood. Regarding subset: CD45RA-negative fraction. Here the CDR3 reads CASSHAGVETQYF. The CDR3 bases are TGTGCCAGCAGCCATGCAGGGGTAGAGACCCAGTACTTC.